The table lists the clone carrying this T cell receptor beta chain with a few counts. The data are from a study of blood T cell repertoires in COVID-19. Authors' methods: Reference gene primer amplification gave estimated nucleated cell counts. Sequenced by immunoSEQ multiplex PCR; TCRdb stores in-frame clones only, minus some. The DNA gave D and trimming, while V, J and clone size come from that table. The sample comprises some 21,000 clones, around 82% of which are singletons, and roughly 13% rests with the top ten. This CDR3 spans 12 amino acids. V lost 0 bases to trimming and J lost 5 bases, with 5 bases between them. CDR1 and CDR2 (germline): PRHDT, FYEKMQ (reference sequence).

The V call is TRBV13, the J call TRBJ2-7, with D hard to call. The sequencing input was peripheral blood. This clonotype was sampled from a man in his 60s with active COVID-19. The CDR3 region has the DNA TGTGCCAGCAGCTTAGGCCGAGACGAGCAGTACTTC. It specifies CASSLGRDEQYF.